This T cell receptor (beta chain) stems from a study of radiotherapy plus CTLA-4 blockade in lung cancer. Study context: Objective response rate was about 19%; disease control rate, about 28%. Regarding the study as a whole: Blood-borne expansion of tumor-derived TCR clones followed radiotherapy plus ipilimumab.

In regard to this clone: Its antigen is not known.

The CDR3 covers 15 residues. Per the germline V gene, CDR1 is ENHRY and CDR2 is SYGVKD. V gave up 6 bases and J gave up 6 bases, with 19 bases separating them. Sequencing used immunoSEQ multiplex PCR; TCRdb keeps in-frame clones, though not all of them. The table lists about 60,000 clones, 70% to 85% of them singletons. The source of this sequence is a human donor with non-small cell lung cancer who had a partial response to radiotherapy plus ipilimumab. This chain links TRBV10-3 with TRBJ2-3, with a weak D call TRBD1 (6 bases). The sample in question was peripheral blood, obtained from a patient treated with radiotherapy plus ipilimumab. The CDR3 DNA reads as TGTGCCATCAGCCAGACAGGCCCCGGGGCGGATACGCAGTATTTT. Translated: CAISQTGPGADTQYF.